A single sample is the source of the 17 T cell receptor beta chains below, sequenced in a study of cytomegalovirus exposure and HLA in healthy donors. It was with 60 Vbeta and 13 Jbeta primers that the PCR ran. Profiling relied on immunoSEQ multiplex PCR, and the TCRdb table lists in-frame clones only, not all of them. The profile shows around 210,000 clones, approximately 84% of them singletons. The sample taken for sequencing was PBMCs. The source is a girl aged 2-10 years in good health and CMV-seronegative.

This sequence joins TRBV30 and TRBJ2-1; possibly TRBD2 for D (6 bases). Trimming cost V 3 bases and J 7 bases, with 13 bases left between them. Per germline, CDR1 GTSNPN and CDR2 SVGIG (reference sequence). This CDR3 has 13 residues. Here the CDR3 DNA reads TGTGCCTGGAGCCTAGCGTTACTGAATGAGCAGTTCTTC. As protein: CAWSLALLNEQFF.

This sequence joins TRBV2 and TRBJ2-7; TRBD1 agrees at 9 bases. CDR1 and CDR2 (germline): SNHLY, FYNNEI. J was trimmed by 4 bases and V by 7 bases; bases with no gene match: 11. The CDR3 extends over 15 amino acids. CDR3 sequence (DNA): TGTGCCAGCACCCCGAGGGGGACAGGGCGGTACGAGCAGTACTTC. Amino acid sequence: CASTPRGTGRYEQYF.

The genes are TRBV14 and TRBJ2-1; 10 bases match TRBD2. The junction had 6 bases not matched to a gene; V was cut back by 5 bases and J by 8 bases. The CDR3 length is 14 residues. In germline, CDR1 is SGHDN, CDR2 FVKESK. The CDR3 bases are TGTGCCAGCAGCTCCGGGACTAGCGCTTATGAGCAGTTCTTC. Translating gives CASSSGTSAYEQFF.

The chain uses TRBV10-1 and TRBJ2-1; the match to TRBD2 covers 9 bases. This CDR3 has 12 amino acids. Germline V gives CDR1 WNHNN, CDR2 SYGVQD (reference sequence). With V trimmed by 8 bases and J by 8 bases, 4 bases remained unmatched. CDR3 region: CASGGLADEQFF. DNA of the CDR3: TGCGCCAGCGGGGGACTAGCTGATGAGCAGTTCTTC.

The J gene is TRBJ2-1, the V gene TRBV19; TRBD1 aligns across 8 bases. With 5 bases clipped from V and 5 bases from J, the junction kept 8 bases outside the gene matches. CDR3 length: 15 residues. Germline lookup yields CDR1 LNHDA and CDR2 SQIVND (reference sequence). CDR3 nucleotide sequence: TGTGCCAGTAGTCCCCAGGGGGCGCGGAACAATGAGCAGTTCTTC. It specifies CASSPQGARNNEQFF. Full variable domain (missing parts from reference TRBV19 and TRBJ2-1): DGGITQSPKYLFRKEGQNVTLSCEQNLNHDAMYWYRQDPGQGLRLIYYSQIVNDFQKGDIAEGYSVSREKKESFPLTVTSAQKNPTAFYLCASSPQGARNNEQFFGPGTRLTVL.

The V and J genes are TRBV27 and TRBJ1-2, with D perhaps TRBD1 (5 bases). The CDR3 spans 15 residues. CDR1 and CDR2 from the germline V gene are MNHEY and SMNVEV (reference sequence). Trimming removed 3 bases from V and 8 bases from J, with 19 bases in between. The CDR3 nucleotides are TGTGCCAGCAGTTTCCCAGGGCGTCCCATGGGGGGCTACACCTTC. It translates to CASSFPGRPMGGYTF.

V is TRBV6-5 and J is TRBJ1-6, with 7 bases that match TRBD1. Trimming took 6 bases from V and 8 from J; bases not matched to a gene: 10. The CDR3 has 15 amino acids. The germline V gene encodes CDR1 MNHEY and CDR2 SVGAGI. CDR3 nucleotide sequence: TGTGCCAGCAGCTCGACGGACAGGCGTTATTCACCCCTCCACTTT. Protein sequence: CASSSTDRRYSPLHF.

Only one count was recorded for this clone. Other nucleotide sequences in the sample specify the same CDR3. The CDR3 nucleotides are TGTGCCACCAGCAGGGGAGACAGGGGGCCCTACGAGCAGTACTTC. This codes for CATSRGDRGPYEQYF. The rearrangement joins TRBV15 to TRBJ2-7, with TRBD1 matching 10 bases. V lost 3 bases and J lost 2; bases outside the gene matches: 4. The CDR3 is 15 residues long. Germline CDR1 reads LNHNV; CDR2 reads YYDKDF (reference sequence).

This chain links TRBV5-6 with TRBJ2-7; D possibly corresponds to TRBD1 (6 bases). There are 16 residues in the CDR3. Trimming stripped 5 bases from V and 4 bases from J, with 22 bases between. The germline CDR1 and CDR2 sequences are SGHDT and YYEEEE. The CDR3 here is CASSDPLRDRSYEQYF. As DNA, the CDR3 is TGTGCCAGCAGTGATCCCCTCCGAGACAGGAGTTACGAGCAGTACTTC.

The chain combines TRBV6-1 with TRBJ2-1; D gene uncertain. This CDR3 is built from 17 residues. Looked up from germline, CDR1 is MNHNS and CDR2 is SASEGT. Trimming removed 4 bases from V and 4 bases from J, with 20 bases in between. The CDR3 sequence is CASSAPQRLIIYNEQFF. The CDR3 DNA is TGTGCCAGCAGTGCACCTCAGCGACTCATAATTTACAATGAGCAGTTCTTC.

The chain uses TRBV5-6 and TRBJ1-2; D is ambiguous. The V gene's germline CDR1 is SGHDT and CDR2 YYEEEE. The CDR3 totals 14 residues. V lost 0 bases and J lost 4, with 10 bases in between. The CDR3 sequence is CASSLAGPLYGYTF. In DNA form, the CDR3 reads TGTGCCAGCAGCTTGGCAGGCCCACTCTATGGCTACACCTTC.

This clone was detected only once. The chain carries TRBV30 and TRBJ1-2, with 12 bases that match TRBD1. The CDR3 totals 15 residues. Germline V lookup: CDR1 GTSNPN, CDR2 SVGIG (reference sequence). V lost 1 base and J lost 3; bases outside the gene matches: 3. The CDR3 nucleotides are TGTGCCTGGAGTGAGGGGACAGGGGGCTACTATGGCTACACCTTC. It yields the protein CAWSEGTGGYYGYTF.

The rearrangement joins TRBV6-1 to TRBJ1-2, with D unclear. This CDR3 is 11 amino acids long. V lost 5 bases and J 7 bases, leaving 8 bases between the germline ends. Germline-derived CDR1 and CDR2 are MNHNS and SASEGT. The CDR3 here is CASSYQIGYTF. The CDR3 DNA reads as TGTGCCAGCAGTTACCAGATTGGCTACACCTTC.

The chain couples TRBV27 to TRBJ2-5; D is perhaps TRBD1 (6 bases). The V and J ends lost 2 bases and 3 bases respectively, with 13 bases between them. CDR1 MNHEY and CDR2 SMNVEV come from the germline V gene (reference sequence). The CDR3 totals 15 residues. The CDR3 DNA reads TGTGCCAGCAGTTTAGACAGGTTAAGGAAAGAGACCCAGTACTTC. It codes for CASSLDRLRKETQYF.

This chain connects TRBV30 to TRBJ1-4, with 7 bases aligning to TRBD1. The CDR3 loop spans 14 amino acids. V lost 2 bases and J lost 5; bases outside the gene matches: 5. CDR1 GTSNPN and CDR2 SVGIG come from the germline V gene (reference sequence). This chain's CDR3 is CAWSIDRVNEKLFF. In nucleotides, the CDR3 is TGTGCCTGGAGTATCGACAGGGTGAATGAAAAACTGTTTTTT.

The rearrangement uses TRBV6-5 and TRBJ1-2, with TRBD1 as a possible D gene (5 bases). The CDR3 extends over 12 amino acids. Germline V gives CDR1 MNHEY, CDR2 SVGAGI. Trimming left V 6 bases short and J 8 bases short, with 13 bases between. In DNA, the CDR3 is TGTGCCAGCAGCAATCAGGGTAGGGGCTACACCTTC. It specifies CASSNQGRGYTF.

A remark on this clone: This sample includes further DNA sequences coding for the same CDR3. The rearrangement links TRBV5-1 to TRBJ2-2, with D tentatively TRBD1 (6 bases). The CDR3 loop spans 15 amino acids. Germline V lookup: CDR1 SGHRS, CDR2 YFSETQ. V shed 4 bases and J shed 3 bases, with 13 bases lying between them. The CDR3 here is CASSGLAGDTGELFF. The CDR3 nucleotides are TGCGCCAGCAGCGGATTGGCAGGGGACACCGGGGAGCTGTTTTTT.